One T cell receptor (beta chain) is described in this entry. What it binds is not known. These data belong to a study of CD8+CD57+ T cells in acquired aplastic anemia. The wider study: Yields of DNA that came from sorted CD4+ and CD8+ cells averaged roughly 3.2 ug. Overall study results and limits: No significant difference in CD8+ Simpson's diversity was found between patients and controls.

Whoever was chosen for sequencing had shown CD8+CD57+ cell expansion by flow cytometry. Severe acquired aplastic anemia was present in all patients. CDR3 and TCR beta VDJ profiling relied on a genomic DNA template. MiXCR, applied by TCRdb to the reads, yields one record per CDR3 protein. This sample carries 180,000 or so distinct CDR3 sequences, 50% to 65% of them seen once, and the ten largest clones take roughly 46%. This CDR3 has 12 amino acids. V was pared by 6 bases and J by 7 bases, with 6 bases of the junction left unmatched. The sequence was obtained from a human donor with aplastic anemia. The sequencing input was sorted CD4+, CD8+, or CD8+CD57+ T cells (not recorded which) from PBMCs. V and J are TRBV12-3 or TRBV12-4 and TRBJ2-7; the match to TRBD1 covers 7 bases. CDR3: CASSARQGEQYF. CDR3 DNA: TGTGCCAGCAGCGCCAGACAGGGAGAGCAGTACTTC.